Listed here are 8 T cell receptor beta chains from one sample, sequenced in a study of naive and memory T cell subsets. Ligated cDNA underwent four rounds of PCR with nested alpha and beta constant region primers and SP2. Each CDR3 protein gets one entry after TCRdb re-called the UMI-ligation and nested PCR reads with MiXCR. The table has under 25,000 distinct CDR3 sequences, about 6.4% seen once. Treatment specified: skin biopsy from PPD injection site in Mantoux-positive individual. A UMI-containing oligonucleotide was joined by 3' ligation to the TCR cDNA template. The sample in question was skin, obtained from a tuberculin skin test site. The receptor source for this set is an adult in good health.

The sample holds many counts of this clonotype. The chain joins TRBV6-2 or TRBV6-3 to TRBJ2-2, with no clear D. Germline V lookup: CDR1 MNHEY, CDR2 SVGEGT. CDR3 length: 15 amino acids. V was shortened by 8 bases and J by 0 bases, with 13 bases between the two germline ends. The CDR3, as DNA: TGTGCCAGCGCTAGGCAGCTTACGAACACCGGGGAGCTGTTTTTT. Protein sequence: CASARQLTNTGELFF.

In this sample, this clonotype turned up many times. The rearrangement uses TRBV11-1 and TRBJ2-3, with 10 bases matching TRBD2. Germline values: CDR1 SGHAT, CDR2 FQDESV (reference sequence). J was trimmed by 6 bases and V by 3 bases; bases with no gene match: 6. There are 15 residues in the CDR3. The chain's CDR3 is CASSFLAGEEDTQYF. In DNA, the CDR3 is TGTGCCAGCAGCTTTCTAGCGGGAGAGGAGGATACGCAGTATTTT.

By share of the sample, this clonotype is medium-sized. The rearrangement joins TRBV28 to TRBJ1-2; 9 bases match TRBD1. The germline gives CDR1 MDHEN, CDR2 SYDVKM. The CDR3 contains 17 residues. Trimming cost V 4 bases and J 0 bases; bases outside gene matches: 9. CDR3 amino acids: CASSSPGQGGPNYGYTF. The CDR3, as DNA: TGTGCCAGCAGTTCACCGGGACAGGGTGGACCTAACTATGGCTACACCTTC.

There are many counts of this clonotype. V usage is TRBV14 and J usage is TRBJ1-1, with a possible D match to TRBD1 (5 bases). CDR1 is SGHDN, CDR2 FVKESK, per germline. The V end was cut by 3 bases, the J end by 2 bases, with 16 bases between. The CDR3 extends over 16 amino acids. CDR3 amino acids: CASSHEGNGINTEAFF. CDR3 coding DNA: TGTGCCAGCAGCCACGAGGGGAATGGCATAAACACTGAAGCTTTCTTT. The variable domain in full, with the rest retrieved from reference TRBV14 and TRBJ1-1, is EAGVTQFPSHSVIEKGQTVTLRCDPISGHDNLYWYRRVMGKEIKFLLHFVKESKQDESGMPNNRFLAERTGGTYSTLKVQPAELEDSGVYFCASSHEGNGINTEAFFGQGTRLTVV.

This clonotype has a handful of counts. The chain has TRBV20-1 and TRBJ1-1; D unresolved. Germline values: CDR1 DFQATT, CDR2 SNEGSKA (reference sequence). The CDR3 spans 13 residues. V lost 2 bases, J lost 4 bases, and 11 bases lay in between. This CDR3 reads CSARRGVGTEAFF. The CDR3, as DNA: TGCAGTGCTAGACGGGGTGTAGGCACTGAAGCTTTCTTT.

There are many counts of this clonotype. V and J are TRBV12-3 or TRBV12-4 and TRBJ2-7; tentatively, D is TRBD1 or TRBD2 (5 bases each). The CDR3 has 15 amino acids. Trimming cost V 6 bases and J 3 bases, with 18 bases left between them. In nucleotides, the CDR3 is TGTGCCAGCAGCTCAACTCGTGGGGGTTTCTACGAGCAGTACTTC. Amino acids: CASSSTRGGFYEQYF.

The chain employs TRBV5-1 and TRBJ1-1; D is undetermined. In germline, CDR1 is SGHRS, CDR2 YFSETQ. The CDR3 spans 16 residues. V was shortened by 3 bases and J by 0 bases, with 15 bases between the two germline ends. The CDR3 nucleotides read TGCGCCAGCAGCTGGGGTGCCAGACCTATGAACACTGAAGCTTTCTTT. Protein product: CASSWGARPMNTEAFF.

Many counts were recorded for this clonotype. The chain couples TRBV28 to TRBJ2-2; either TRBD1 or TRBD2 may supply D (5 bases each). Trimming removed 8 bases from V and 6 bases from J, with 16 bases in between. Per the germline V gene, CDR1 is MDHEN and CDR2 is SYDVKM. The CDR3 has 14 residues. CDR3 nucleotide sequence: TGTGCCAGCGGGGGAGCCGGGTCAGCCGGGGAGCTGTTTTTT. Its protein product is CASGGAGSAGELFF.